Given below is one TCR beta chain in context. The data are from a study of blood T cell repertoires in COVID-19. Study-level information: Samples taken during acute and convalescent COVID-19 were collected in the United States, Italy and Spain.

Sequencing used immunoSEQ multiplex PCR; TCRdb keeps in-frame clones, though not all of them. The sample has around 68,000 clones, 82% seen once. CDR1 and CDR2 from the germline V gene are LGHNA and YSLEER. This CDR3 region has 17 residues. The ends were cut back, 0 bases at V and 2 bases at J, with 16 bases in the middle. Sequenced material: peripheral blood. This TCR derives from a man older than 75 with active COVID-19. The rearrangement links TRBV4-3 to TRBJ2-5, with a possible D match to TRBD2 (6 bases). The DNA for the CDR3 is TGCGCCAGCAGCCAAGATGCCCGGGGGTCGTGGCAAGAGACCCAGTACTTC. It encodes CASSQDARGSWQETQYF.